The 12 T cell receptor beta chains below were found in one sample sequenced in a study of T cell responses to AZD1222 COVID-19 vaccine. The protocol was immunoSEQ multiplex PCR, while the TCRdb copy is restricted to in-frame clones and leaves out a portion. The sample holds about 200,000 clones, roughly 92% seen once. Specimen: peripheral blood, collected 28 days after the second AZD1222 dose. These receptors came from an adult who received the AZD1222 COVID-19 vaccine.

This clone was seen more than once but under ten times. The rearrangement links TRBV18 to TRBJ1-2; unclear D gene. CDR1 is KGHSH and CDR2 is LQKENI in the germline V gene. The germline V and J ends were trimmed by 3 bases and 7 bases, with 12 bases remaining between them. The CDR3 has 13 amino acids. The DNA of the CDR3 is TGTGCCAGCTCACCCGCCGACCAAGGTGGCTACACCTTC. As protein: CASSPADQGGYTF.

The rearrangement joins TRBV9 to TRBJ1-2, with D tentatively TRBD1 (5 bases). V was pared by 8 bases and J by 2 bases, with 13 bases between. The CDR3 consists of 13 residues. Germline lookup yields CDR1 SGDLS and CDR2 YYNGEE. The CDR3 bases are TGTGCCAGTAGGGCAGGGAAAAACTATGGCTACACCTTC. The encoded protein is CASRAGKNYGYTF.

J is TRBJ1-5 and V is TRBV7-9; D remains unclear. This CDR3 region has 14 residues. CDR1 is SEHNR, CDR2 FQNEAQ, per germline (reference sequence). V was shortened by 3 bases and J by 8 bases, with 14 bases between the two germline ends. The CDR3 DNA sequence: TGTGCCAGCAGCTTGGCCGGATCCCCGGAGCCCCAGCATTTT. Residues: CASSLAGSPEPQHF.

This rearrangement joins TRBV7-8 to TRBJ2-7; the match to TRBD1 covers 7 bases. The V segment lost 1 base and the J segment 3 bases; nucleotides outside the gene matches: 6. Germline V gene data show CDR1 as SGHVS and CDR2 as FQNEAQ. The CDR3 runs to 15 residues. Here the CDR3 reads CASSLEGGGSYEQYF. In DNA, the CDR3 is TGTGCCAGCAGCTTAGAAGGGGGCGGAAGCTACGAGCAGTACTTC.

V gene TRBV6-5 combines with J gene TRBJ2-7; 9 nucleotides align to TRBD1. Germline lookup yields CDR1 MNHEY and CDR2 SVGAGI. The CDR3 covers 16 residues. The V and J ends lost 4 bases and 2 bases, in that order; junction bases with no gene match: 9. Here the CDR3 DNA reads TGTGCCAGCAGTTCTCGTGCCGGGACAGGGACCTACGAGCAGTACTTC. This codes for CASSSRAGTGTYEQYF.

The sample holds one count of this clone. V usage is TRBV7-9 and J usage is TRBJ2-3; TRBD1 matches 8 bases. V shed 5 bases, J shed 9 bases, and the junction held 13 bases outside the gene matches. The CDR3 has 15 amino acids. The germline V gene has CDR1 SEHNR and CDR2 FQNEAQ (reference sequence). This CDR3 reads CASSPGGQVESTQYF. The CDR3 coding sequence is TGTGCCAGCAGCCCAGGGGGCCAGGTGGAAAGCACGCAGTATTTT.

The V gene is TRBV19, the J gene TRBJ1-5, with 8 bases fitting TRBD1. Losses at the gene ends were 1 base for V and 5 bases for J; bases not matched to a gene: 1. The CDR3 sequence is 14 residues long. Germline V lookup: CDR1 LNHDA, CDR2 SQIVND (reference sequence). The CDR3 loop reads CASSIAGGDQPQHF. The CDR3 nucleotides are TGTGCCAGTAGTATAGCAGGGGGCGATCAGCCCCAGCATTTT. The entire variable domain, with the rest obtained from reference TRBV19 and TRBJ1-5, is as follows: DGGITQSPKYLFRKEGQNVTLSCEQNLNHDAMYWYRQDPGQGLRLIYYSQIVNDFQKGDIAEGYSVSREKKESFPLTVTSAQKNPTAFYLCASSIAGGDQPQHFGDGTRLSIL.

This clone appeared once. The chain joins TRBV5-1 to TRBJ1-6; D is unclear. The CDR3 sequence is 13 residues long. Trimming left V 2 bases short and J 11 bases short, with 11 bases between. CDR1 is SGHRS and CDR2 is YFSETQ in the germline V gene. The CDR3 protein is CASSFSGETPLHF. Here the CDR3 DNA reads TGCGCCAGCAGCTTTTCCGGGGAAACACCCCTCCACTTT.

The sample holds one count of this clone. The chain couples TRBV5-1 to TRBJ2-7, with D possibly matching TRBD1 (5 bases). The germline V gene has CDR1 SGHRS and CDR2 YFSETQ. V gave up 0 bases and J gave up 6 bases, with 10 bases separating them. The CDR3 contains 13 residues. The CDR3 sequence is CASSLVQAPEQYF. The CDR3 DNA follows: TGCGCCAGCAGCTTGGTACAGGCCCCCGAGCAGTACTTC.

This chain uses TRBV5-6 with TRBJ2-3, with no clear D. V was clipped by 4 bases and J by 7 bases, with 7 bases between them. Looked up from germline, CDR1 is SGHDT and CDR2 is YYEEEE. The length of the CDR3 is 11 residues. The CDR3, as DNA: TGTGCCAGCAGCGTACGGAATACGCAGTATTTT. This encodes CASSVRNTQYF.

V gene TRBV6-5 combines with J gene TRBJ2-7; a weak D match, TRBD1 (6 bases). Per germline, CDR1 MNHEY and CDR2 SVGAGI. The CDR3 is 14 residues long. Trimming removed 5 bases at V and 3 bases at J, with 14 bases between. The DNA of the CDR3 is TGTGCCAGCAGTCCCCGGGACACTCACTACGAGCAGTACTTC. Protein: CASSPRDTHYEQYF.

This clone was observed a single time. V is TRBV9 and J is TRBJ1-2; 7 bases align to TRBD1. The V gene end was trimmed by 4 bases and the J gene end by 5 bases; junction bases not matched to a gene: 11. In germline, CDR1 is SGDLS, CDR2 YYNGEE. The CDR3 has 15 residues. CDR3: CASSPRDSYSYGYTF. In DNA form, the CDR3 reads TGTGCCAGCAGCCCCCGGGACAGTTATTCTTATGGCTACACCTTC. The full variable domain, completed using reference TRBV9 and TRBJ1-2, is DSGVTQTPKHLITATGQRVTLRCSPRSGDLSVYWYQQSLDQGLQFLIQYYNGEERAKGNILERFSAQQFPDLHSELNLSSLELGDSALYFCASSPRDSYSYGYTFGSGTRLTVV.